Following are 16 T cell receptor beta chains from one sample sequenced in a study of blood T cell repertoires in COVID-19. Libraries were prepared by immunoSEQ multiplex PCR; TCRdb keeps only in-frame clonotypes and omits some of them. The sample has around 450,000 clones, approximately 90% seen once. Specimen: peripheral blood. The origin of the receptors is a woman in her twenties or thirties with acute or convalescent COVID-19.

The chain has TRBV6-2 or TRBV6-3 and TRBJ1-2; D remains unclear. V lost 3 bases to trimming and J lost 4 bases, with 12 bases between them. CDR3 length: 14 residues. Per the germline V gene, CDR1 is MNHEY and CDR2 is SVGEGT. The CDR3 region has the DNA TGTGCCAGCAGTTATTTCAACAGTATCTATGGCTACACCTTC. Residues: CASSYFNSIYGYTF.

The chain recombines TRBV13 with TRBJ2-1, with a tentative D call TRBD2 (6 bases). Trimming took off 7 bases at V and 3 bases at J, with 16 bases between the two ends. Germline CDR1 reads PRHDT; CDR2 reads FYEKMQ (reference sequence). The CDR3 sequence is 15 residues long. CDR3 protein: CASTAPGRGYNEQFF. DNA for the CDR3: TGTGCCAGCACTGCACCCGGGCGGGGCTACAATGAGCAGTTCTTC.

This clone was seen a single time. This chain links TRBV6-2 or TRBV6-3 with TRBJ1-6, with a tentative D call TRBD1 (6 bases). Trimming removed 2 bases at V and 3 bases at J, with 8 bases between. The CDR3 runs 15 residues. Germline V gene data show CDR1 as MNHEY and CDR2 as SVGEGT. CDR3 loop: CASSYEGVYNSPLHF. CDR3 DNA: TGTGCCAGCAGTTACGAGGGGGTCTATAATTCACCCCTCCACTTT.

V gene TRBV9 combines with J gene TRBJ1-2, with D possibly matching TRBD1 (6 bases). CDR3 length equals 14 residues. The V gene's germline CDR1 is SGDLS and CDR2 YYNGEE. The V end lost 4 bases, the J end lost 4 bases, and 14 bases lay between the germline ends. The CDR3 loop reads CASSKSRGAYGYTF. CDR3 in DNA: TGTGCCAGCAGCAAATCGCGGGGGGCCTATGGCTACACCTTC.

The chain links TRBV30 to TRBJ1-2; no firm D call. This CDR3 has 13 amino acids. V was cut by 1 base and J by 4 bases, with 10 bases left in between. The germline V gene has CDR1 GTSNPN and CDR2 SVGIG (reference sequence). CDR3 bases: TGTGCCTGGAGTGCGTCTGGAGGCTATGGCTACACCTTC. It translates to CAWSASGGYGYTF.

The chain has TRBV30 and TRBJ1-2; D perhaps matches TRBD1 (6 bases). Germline CDR1 GTSNPN, CDR2 SVGIG (reference sequence). V lost 6 bases and J 5 bases, leaving 16 bases between the germline ends. The CDR3 has 13 residues. CDR3 residues: CACMGAISYGYTF. As DNA, the CDR3 is TGTGCCTGTATGGGGGCCATAAGTTATGGCTACACCTTC.

The chain is built from TRBV3-1 (or the pseudogene TRBV3-2) and TRBJ2-3; a weak D match, TRBD2 (6 bases). Germline values: CDR1 LGHDT, CDR2 YNNKEL (reference sequence). This CDR3 is built from 18 residues. Between the trimmed V and J ends, which lost 5 bases and 1 base, there was a span of 22 bases. The CDR3 is CASSWRTTALRGTDTQYF. The CDR3 bases are TGTGCCAGCAGCTGGAGGACTACCGCCCTCCGGGGCACAGATACGCAGTATTTT.

The J gene is TRBJ1-2, the V gene TRBV2; unclear D gene. From germline, CDR1 is SNHLY and CDR2 FYNNEI. Trimming took 10 bases from V and 8 from J, leaving 23 bases between them. The CDR3 totals 14 residues. The CDR3: CATAKIPREKGYTF. The CDR3 nucleotides are TGTGCCACAGCTAAAATTCCGCGGGAGAAAGGCTACACCTTC.

The chain recombines TRBV21-1 with TRBJ1-3. TRBV21-1 is assigned pseudogene status. The CDR3 covers 17 residues. CDR3 region: CASSKAGGAYSGNTIYF. CDR3 in DNA: TGTGCCAGCAGCAAAGCCGGCGGAGCATACTCTGGAAACACCATATATTTT.

V usage is TRBV3-1 (or the pseudogene TRBV3-2) and J usage is TRBJ1-6, with 9 bases identical to TRBD1. Germline lookup yields CDR1 LGHDT and CDR2 YNNKEL (reference sequence). The CDR3 is 14 amino acids. Trimming removed 4 bases from V and 7 bases from J; junction bases left unmatched: 2. CDR3 in DNA: TGTGCCAGCAGCCGAGGACAGGGGAATTCACCCCTCCACTTT. This codes for CASSRGQGNSPLHF.

This clone was seen once. The gene calls are TRBV24-1 and TRBJ1-5, with 8 nucleotides matching TRBD1. Germline V CDR1 and CDR2: KGHDR, SFDVKD. J was trimmed by 6 bases and V by 7 bases; bases with no gene match: 10. This CDR3 comprises 15 residues. This CDR3 is CATRDHGQGGQPQHF. The CDR3 nucleotides are TGTGCCACCAGAGATCACGGACAGGGTGGTCAGCCCCAGCATTTT.

For the CDR3, the DNA is TGTGCCAGTACCGCCGGGACAGGGGTAACAGATACGCAGTATTTT. It yields the protein CASTAGTGVTDTQYF. V usage is TRBV19 and J usage is TRBJ2-3; TRBD1 aligns across 10 bases. V shed 7 bases, J shed 3 bases, and the junction held 7 bases outside the gene matches. The CDR3 has 15 amino acids. Germline loops: CDR1 LNHDA, CDR2 SQIVND (reference sequence).

V is TRBV5-1 and J is TRBJ2-6; 9 nucleotides line up with TRBD2. The CDR3 has 16 residues. V was pared by 4 bases and J by 4 bases, with 6 bases of the junction left unmatched. CDR1 is SGHRS and CDR2 is YFSETQ in the germline V gene. CDR3 region: CASSIAGVSGANVLTF. CDR3 sequence (DNA): TGCGCCAGCAGCATAGCGGGGGTCTCCGGGGCCAACGTCCTGACTTTC.

Only a few counts were recorded for this clone. The chain carries TRBV4-1 and TRBJ1-6, with D possibly matching TRBD1 (6 bases). Germline loops: CDR1 MGHRA, CDR2 YSYEKL. Trimming removed 0 bases from V and 6 bases from J, with 9 bases in between. The CDR3 has 15 amino acids. CDR3 sequence: CASSQERTANSPLHF. The CDR3 nucleotides read TGCGCCAGCAGCCAAGAAAGGACAGCTAATTCACCCCTCCACTTT.

The chain links TRBV5-8 to TRBJ1-5, with unresolved D. The germline V gene has CDR1 SGHTS and CDR2 YDEGEE. This CDR3 has 13 amino acids. The ends were cut back, 2 bases at V and 7 bases at J, with 10 bases in the middle. CDR3 nucleotides: TGTGCCAGCAGCTTCATTATCCAGCAGCCCCAGCATTTT. Its translation: CASSFIIQQPQHF. The full variable domain, rest sourced from reference TRBV5-8 and TRBJ1-5, is EAGVTQSPTHLIKTRGQQATLRCSPISGHTSVYWYQQALGLGLQFLLWYDEGEERNRGNFPPRFSGRQFPNYSSELNVNALELEDSALYLCASSFIIQQPQHFGDGTRLSIL.

The DNA for the CDR3 is TGTGCCAGCAGCCAACAAGGCAGGGCCCAAGAGACCCAGTACTTC. It translates to CASSQQGRAQETQYF. The J gene is TRBJ2-5, the V gene TRBV3-1 (or the pseudogene TRBV3-2); possibly TRBD1 for D (5 bases). The CDR3 covers 15 residues. Germline assignment: CDR1 LGHDT and CDR2 YNNKEL (reference sequence). V lost 2 bases to trimming and J lost 1 base, with 11 bases between them.